This T cell receptor (beta chain) was sequenced during a study of blood T cell repertoires in COVID-19 (TCRdb year 2020). At the level of the whole study: The collaborator samples originated in the United States, Italy and Spain and spanned the acute and convalescent phases of COVID-19. A de-identified subject ID, COVID-19 status, age in years and sex were almost always included in the sample metadata. The prospective study material was composed of cDNA or gDNA derived from T cells, B-cell-depleted T cells, or PBMCs. Where HLA class I and class II types were available, the types were taken from metadata supplied by the sample provider, not from assay-based typing. The samples were drawn from two sources: the first 160 participants of the ongoing ImmuneRACE study, and 1,200 or so subjects contributed by 6 global collaborators. Subjects who had been exposed to COVID-19, were actively infected with it, or had recovered from it provided the deeply sampled blood TCRbeta repertoires that made up the dataset. A freely available public database, intended as a resource for researchers studying the immune response to SARS-CoV-2, is where the repertoires were released.

Findings and caveats that apply to the study as a whole: How much clinical and demographic metadata was included differed by source and by participant, and the metadata was provided uncurated.

Worth noting for this clone: What this receptor recognizes is not known. No qualities accompany the bases; no much larger clone lies one base away.

The immunoSEQ Assay, a bias-controlled multiplex PCR, was used to amplify TCRbeta CDR3 regions from genomic DNA. The authors' pipeline ran thus. Within the assay, amplification of reference gene primers was used to estimate how many nucleated cells each sample contained. Sequence reads were collapsed and filtered to measure the absolute abundance of every unique TCRbeta CDR3 rearrangement. For each sample, productive Simpson clonality was calculated as the square root of Simpson's diversity index across productive rearrangements. Sourced from immuneACCESS, this table was stored by TCRdb with only in-frame sequences that have V and J called. A share of the clones is absent; for the studies checked, an unresolved V gene accounts for under half, and the remainder has no known explanation. From that table come the V and J calls and clone size; the DNA was used to work out D and trimming. For this sample there are roughly 120,000 clones; 87% appear just once. The ten largest clones capture roughly 8% of the sample.

Each collaborating institution followed its own protocols to collect whole blood in K2EDTA tubes. Collaborator samples were shipped for TCRbeta analysis as frozen whole blood, isolated PBMCs, or DNA extracted from either sample type. V is shortened by 0 bases, J by 3 bases, and the region joining them spans 4 bases. CDR1 and CDR2 are read off the germline V gene as SGHTS and YDEGEE. Counted from cysteine to phenylalanine, this CDR3 has 13 amino acids. The entry retains the CDR3 DNA only, 39 bases that are in frame from base 1. The TCR sequence derives from a human donor in a cohort sampled during active COVID-19. The chain is assembled from TRBV5-8 and TRBJ2-1; the D segment cannot be called with confidence. Sequencing was performed on peripheral blood. This receptor carries the CDR3 CASSLGSYNEQFF. The DNA sequence follows: TGTGCCAGCAGCTTGGGTAGCTACAATGAGCAGTTCTTC. The full variable domain, completed from the reference TRBV5-8 and TRBJ2-1 proteins outside the CDR3, reads EAGVTQSPTHLIKTRGQQATLRCSPISGHTSVYWYQQALGLGLQFLLWYDEGEERNRGNFPPRFSGRQFPNYSSELNVNALELEDSALYLCASSLGSYNEQFFGPGTRLTVL.